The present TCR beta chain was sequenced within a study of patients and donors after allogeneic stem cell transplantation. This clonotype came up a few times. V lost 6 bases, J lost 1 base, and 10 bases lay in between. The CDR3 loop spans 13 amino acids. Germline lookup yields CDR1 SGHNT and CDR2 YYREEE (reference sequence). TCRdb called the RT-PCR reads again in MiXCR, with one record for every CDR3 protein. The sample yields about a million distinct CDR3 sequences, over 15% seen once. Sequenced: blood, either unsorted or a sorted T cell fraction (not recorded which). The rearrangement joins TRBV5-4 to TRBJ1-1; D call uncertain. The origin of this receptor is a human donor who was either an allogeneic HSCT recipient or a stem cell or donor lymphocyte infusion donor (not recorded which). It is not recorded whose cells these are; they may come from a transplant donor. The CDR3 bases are TGTGCCAGCATCCCCATGGGGAACACTGAAGCTTTCTTT. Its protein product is CASIPMGNTEAFF.